This T cell receptor beta chain was observed in a study of T cells after yellow fever vaccination. One entry per CDR3 protein results from TCRdb running MiXCR on the 5' RACE reads. In the table there are about 320,000 distinct CDR3 sequences, around 4.3% of which are singletons. This CDR3 contains 16 residues. Germline CDR1 reads LNHDA; CDR2 reads SQIVND (reference sequence). The ends lost 3 bases at V and 7 bases at J; junction bases unmatched: 10. Sequenced here: PBMCs, sampled 15 days after the yellow fever booster vaccination. This clonotype was sampled from a man between 18 and 35 years old who received the YFV17D yellow fever vaccine. J is TRBJ2-1 and V is TRBV19, with 9 bases aligning to TRBD2. The chain's CDR3 is CASSISGRGGGNEQFF. CDR3 sequence (DNA): TGTGCCAGTAGTATTTCGGGCCGCGGGGGGGGAAATGAGCAGTTCTTC.